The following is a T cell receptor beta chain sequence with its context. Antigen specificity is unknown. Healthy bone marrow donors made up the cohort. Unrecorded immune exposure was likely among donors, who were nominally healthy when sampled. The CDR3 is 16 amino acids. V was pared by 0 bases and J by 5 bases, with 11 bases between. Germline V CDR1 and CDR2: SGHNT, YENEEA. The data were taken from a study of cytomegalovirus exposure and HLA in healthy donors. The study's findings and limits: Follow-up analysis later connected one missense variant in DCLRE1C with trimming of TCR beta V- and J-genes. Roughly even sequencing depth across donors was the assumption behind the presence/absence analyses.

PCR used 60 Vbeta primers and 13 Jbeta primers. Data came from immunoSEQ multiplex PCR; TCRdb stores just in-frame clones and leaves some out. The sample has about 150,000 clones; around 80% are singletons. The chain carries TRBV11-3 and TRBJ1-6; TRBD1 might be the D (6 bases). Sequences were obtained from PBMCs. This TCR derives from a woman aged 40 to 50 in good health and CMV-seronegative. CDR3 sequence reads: CASSLDGQLNNSPLHF. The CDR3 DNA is TGTGCCAGCAGCTTAGATGGACAGCTAAATAATTCACCCCTCCACTTT.